The source of this T cell receptor (beta chain) is a study of blood T cell repertoires in COVID-19. Background on the study: Sources were T cells, B-cell-depleted T cells, or PBMCs; the material itself was cDNA or gDNA.

Using immunoSEQ multiplex PCR, the repertoire was profiled, and TCRdb retains in-frame clones only, with some absent. The repertoire consists of approximately 160,000 clones, with about 88% occurring once and the leading ten covering 7%. V shed 5 bases and J 5 bases; nucleotides not matched to a gene: 6. CDR1 is SGHVS and CDR2 is FNYEAQ in the germline V gene. The CDR3 is made up of 15 amino acids. J is TRBJ2-5 and V is TRBV7-6; TRBD1 matches 12 bases. The sequence was obtained from a woman in her fifties or sixties who had recovered from COVID-19. The material sequenced was PBMCs or T cells enriched from blood (not recorded which). The CDR3 loop reads CASSLGTGGAETQYF. In DNA form, the CDR3 reads TGTGCCAGCAGCCTCGGGACAGGGGGCGCGGAGACCCAGTACTTC. The entire variable domain, with the rest obtained from reference TRBV7-6 and TRBJ2-5, is as follows: GAGVSQSPRYKVTKRGQDVALRCDPISGHVSLYWYRQALGQGPEFLTYFNYEAQQDKSGLPNDRFSAERPEGSISTLTIQRTEQRDSAMYRCASSLGTGGAETQYFGPGTRLLVL.